This is a list of T cell receptor beta chains from one sample in a study of blood T cells in healthy people across ages. Each CDR3 protein is one row after TCRdb ran MiXCR on the 5' RACE reads. In the table there are under 2,000,000 distinct CDR3 sequences, roughly 49% of which are singletons. The material sequenced was blood. These receptors were taken from a woman between 35 and 50 years old in good health. Each CDR3 is given with its conserved first and last residue. A D gene is named only where the DNA matches it firmly. The size of a clone is reported for some rows only, either as once, few or many, or as a class for expanded clones.

d_call clone_size j_call v_call cdr3_aa cdr3_nt
- few TRBJ1-2 TRBV4-1 CASSQLGAPFLPGYTF TGCGCCAGCAGCCAACTTGGAGCACCCTTCCTCCCTGGCTACACCTTC
- once TRBJ2-7 TRBV6-6 CASREGRGSAYEQYF TGTGCCAGCAGGGAGGGACGGGGGAGTGCCTACGAGCAGTACTTC
TRBD1 - TRBJ1-2 TRBV11-1 CASSSQGARDGYTF TGTGCCAGCAGCTCACAGGGGGCAAGGGATGGCTACACCTTC
TRBD1 - TRBJ1-2 TRBV7-2 CASSQYRDSWGRGYTF TGTGCCAGCAGTCAGTACCGGGACAGCTGGGGTCGAGGCTACACCTTC
- once TRBJ2-5 TRBV5-1 CASSLGEQSAPGTQYF TGCGCCAGCAGCTTGGGCGAGCAGAGTGCCCCAGGGACCCAGTACTTC
TRBD2 - TRBJ2-3 TRBV7-6 CASSREPSGGLGDTQYF TGTGCCAGCAGTCGAGAGCCTAGCGGGGGGCTAGGGGATACGCAGTATTTT
TRBD2 few TRBJ2-1 TRBV6-2/TRBV6-3 CASERGGGSDEQFF TGTGCCAGCGAGCGGGGGGGCGGGTCGGATGAGCAGTTCTTC
- - TRBJ2-5 TRBV20-1 CSARDSQSPINEQYF TGCAGTGCTAGAGATTCGCAATCCCCCATCAATGAGCAGTACTTC
- - TRBJ1-5 TRBV29-1 CSVSQGANQPQHF TGCAGCGTTTCGCAGGGTGCCAATCAGCCCCAGCATTTT
- - TRBJ1-4 TRBV5-1 CASSEDGRKNEKLFF TGCGCCAGCAGCGAAGATGGACGGAAGAATGAAAAACTGTTTTTT
TRBD1 - TRBJ1-5 TRBV6-6 CASSAGQEANQPQHF TGTGCCAGCAGTGCAGGACAGGAAGCTAATCAGCCCCAGCATTTT
TRBD2 - TRBJ2-1 TRBV10-3 CAISERGPNSYNEQFF TGTGCCATCAGCGAGCGGGGCCCAAATTCCTACAATGAGCAGTTCTTC
TRBD1 - TRBJ2-4 TRBV14 CASSRYRGRIQYF TGTGCCAGCAGCCGATACAGGGGGCGCATTCAGTACTTC
- - TRBJ2-5 TRBV19 CASSIDRGKTQYF TGTGCCAGTAGTATAGATCGAGGGAAGACCCAGTACTTC
- - TRBJ1-6 TRBV7-2 CASRRKDNNSPLHF TGTGCCAGCAGACGGAAGGACAATAATTCACCCCTCCACTTT
- - TRBJ1-2 TRBV7-2 CASSLGSRADYGYTF TGTGCCAGCAGCTTAGGTTCCAGGGCTGACTATGGCTACACCTTC
- - TRBJ1-5 TRBV15 CATSRDYRDGSNQPQHF TGTGCCACCAGCAGAGATTACAGGGACGGGAGCAATCAGCCCCAGCATTTT
- - TRBJ2-3 TRBV7-2 CASSSYARGRDTQYF TGTGCCAGCAGCTCCTACGCGCGGGGGCGAGATACGCAGTATTTT
- - TRBJ2-3 TRBV5-1 CASSWPLPAGATDTQYF TGCGCCAGCAGCTGGCCCCTCCCTGCGGGGGCCACAGATACGCAGTATTTT
- once TRBJ1-2 TRBV7-2 CAGSPNRPTSNYGYTF TGTGCCGGCAGCCCGAACAGGCCTACCTCTAACTATGGCTACACCTTC
- few TRBJ2-1 TRBV27 CASSLVRVKDNEQFF TGTGCCAGCAGTTTAGTCAGGGTCAAGGACAATGAGCAGTTCTTC
TRBD1 - TRBJ2-4 TRBV14 CASRPEQGRDLAKNIQYF TGTGCCAGCAGACCGGAACAGGGGAGAGATCTAGCCAAAAACATTCAGTACTTC
- - TRBJ1-2 TRBV4-3 CASSQDQDLGGYTF TGCGCCAGCAGCCAAGATCAGGACCTCGGAGGCTACACCTTC